The 22 T cell receptor beta chains reported below all come from one sample, sequenced in a study of blood T cell repertoires in COVID-19 (TCRdb year 2020). The library was produced with the immunoSEQ multiplex PCR assay. TCRdb obtained this table from immuneACCESS and retained in-frame rearrangements with V and J assigned. These tables miss some clones; where compared with another copy, unresolved V genes account for less than half of the shortfall, and the remainder is unexplained. Counted in this sample were a few hundred thousand clones; around nine tenths of them appeared once. The ten largest clones take up roughly 11% of the sample. Source material: peripheral blood. These receptor sequences come from a young woman with COVID-19, enrolled during active disease.

This clone was counted a single time. The chain combines TRBV28 with TRBJ2-1; 8 positions agree with TRBD2. The CDR3 runs 16 residues. V was clipped by 7 bases and J by 5 bases; unmatched bases: 13. Germline CDR1 reads MDHEN; CDR2 reads SYDVKM. The CDR3 loop reads CASNDLRGGIDNEQFF. The CDR3 DNA reads as TGTGCCAGCAATGATCTTCGCGGGGGGATAGACAATGAGCAGTTCTTC.

The chain couples TRBV19 to TRBJ2-1; 10 bases agree with TRBD2. After removal of 4 bases from V and 7 bases from J, the junction contained 4 bases not matched to a gene. The CDR3 length is 14 residues. Germline V CDR1 and CDR2: LNHDA, SQIVND (reference sequence). CDR3 nucleotides: TGTGCCAGTAGTAATCTAGCGGGGGTAAATGAGCAGTTCTTC. Its translation: CASSNLAGVNEQFF.

V is TRBV4-2 and J is TRBJ2-1; 11 bases are shared with TRBD2. Germline V gives CDR1 LGHNA, CDR2 YNFKEQ. The CDR3 extends over 16 amino acids. V shed 3 bases and J 1 base; nucleotides not matched to a gene: 2. The CDR3 reads CASSHRLAGSYNEQFF. The CDR3 region has the DNA TGTGCCAGCAGCCATCGACTAGCGGGATCCTACAATGAGCAGTTCTTC.

The V call is TRBV10-3, the J call TRBJ1-1; D possibly corresponds to TRBD1 (6 bases). CDR1 is ENHRY and CDR2 is SYGVKD in the germline V gene. The CDR3 totals 16 residues. Trimming took 3 bases from V and 2 from J, leaving 16 bases between them. CDR3 amino acids: CAISEPGQASNTEAFF. In DNA, the CDR3 is TGTGCCATCAGTGAACCGGGACAAGCCTCTAACACTGAAGCTTTCTTT.

The V call is TRBV10-3, the J call TRBJ1-1; no clear D. Trimming shortened V by 3 bases and J by 4 bases, and 9 bases separated the two germline ends. CDR1 is ENHRY and CDR2 is SYGVKD in the germline V gene. This CDR3 is 13 amino acids long. DNA for the CDR3: TGTGCCATCAGTGACAGAATGGTCACTGAAGCTTTCTTT. Translated: CAISDRMVTEAFF.

This clone is a singleton in its sample. The chain uses TRBV5-8 and TRBJ1-2, with D unclear. Germline-derived CDR1 and CDR2 are SGHTS and YDEGEE. This CDR3 has 14 residues. The V and J ends lost 1 base and 4 bases respectively, with 11 bases between them. This chain's CDR3 is CASSLLGNAYGYTF. CDR3 DNA: TGTGCCAGCAGCTTGCTCGGGAATGCCTATGGCTACACCTTC.

The V call is TRBV2, the J call TRBJ2-1; possible D gene TRBD2, 5 bases. Germline CDR1 and CDR2: SNHLY and FYNNEI. CDR3 length: 14 amino acids. The V gene lost 7 bases and the J gene lost 7 bases, with 17 bases spanning the gap. The DNA of the CDR3 is TGTGCCAGCACGGCTAGCCAAATTAAGAATGAGCAGTTCTTC. Residues: CASTASQIKNEQFF. The full variable domain, with the rest looked up from reference TRBV2 and TRBJ2-1, is EPEVTQTPSHQVTQMGQEVILRCVPISNHLYFYWYRQILGQKVEFLVSFYNNEISEKSEIFDDQFSVERPDGSNFTLKIRSTKLEDSAMYFCASTASQIKNEQFFGPGTRLTVL.

The chain couples TRBV7-9 to TRBJ1-4, with 7 bases matching TRBD1. V gave up 4 bases and J gave up 7 bases; unmatched junction bases: 18. The CDR3 consists of 18 residues. Germline V gene lookup returns CDR1 SEHNR and CDR2 FQNEAQ (reference sequence). This CDR3 is CASSWSRTGSTGFEKLFF. CDR3 coding DNA: TGTGCCAGCAGCTGGAGCCGGACAGGTTCCACGGGGTTTGAAAAACTGTTTTTT.

The chain links TRBV3-1 (or the pseudogene TRBV3-2) to TRBJ1-1, with D possibly matching TRBD1 (5 bases). V lost 4 bases, J lost 1 base, and 19 bases lay in between. This CDR3 region has 17 residues. Germline V gives CDR1 LGHDT, CDR2 YNNKEL (reference sequence). The CDR3 protein is CASSRSGGGLRNTEAFF. The CDR3 DNA reads TGTGCCAGCAGCCGAAGTGGGGGGGGTTTAAGGAACACTGAAGCTTTCTTT.

V gene TRBV27 combines with J gene TRBJ1-5; D unclear. CDR1 is MNHEY and CDR2 is SMNVEV in the germline V gene (reference sequence). Trimming removed 0 bases from V and 4 bases from J, with 10 bases in between. The CDR3 is 15 residues long. The CDR3 loop is CASSLSTALNQPQHF. The DNA of the CDR3 is TGTGCCAGCAGTTTATCGACTGCCCTGAATCAGCCCCAGCATTTT.

The chain has TRBV7-2 and TRBJ1-6; the D gene is possibly TRBD1 (5 bases). The CDR3 length is 15 residues. Per germline, CDR1 SGHTA and CDR2 FQGNSA. The V gene lost 1 base and the J gene lost 8 bases, with 12 bases spanning the gap. The CDR3 nucleotides are TGTGCCAGCAGCTTAGATCAGGGATCATATTCACCCCTCCACTTT. Translation gives CASSLDQGSYSPLHF.

The chain combines TRBV27 with TRBJ2-2; D may be TRBD1 (6 bases). The CDR3 consists of 15 residues. V shed 4 bases and J shed 6 bases, with 15 bases lying between them. Germline assignment: CDR1 MNHEY and CDR2 SMNVEV (reference sequence). The CDR3 nucleotides are TGTGCCAGCAGTTCGCCGGGACACATGTCCGGGGAGCTGTTTTTT. Protein sequence: CASSSPGHMSGELFF.

This chain connects TRBV27 to TRBJ1-4; possible D gene TRBD1, 5 bases. Germline V lookup: CDR1 MNHEY, CDR2 SMNVEV (reference sequence). The V gene lost 8 bases and the J gene lost 1 base, with 11 bases spanning the gap. The length of the CDR3 is 14 residues. This chain's CDR3 is CASGGGGTNEKLFF. The CDR3 DNA reads TGTGCCAGCGGGGGGGGAGGAACTAATGAAAAACTGTTTTTT.

V is TRBV5-6 and J is TRBJ2-1, with 9 bases lining up with TRBD1. J gave up 4 bases and V 0 bases, and 5 bases lay outside the gene matches. Germline CDR1 is SGHDT and CDR2 is YYEEEE. The CDR3 runs to 16 residues. CDR3 residues: CASSLVSGQGYNEQFF. The CDR3 DNA sequence: TGTGCCAGCAGCTTGGTGTCGGGACAGGGTTACAATGAGCAGTTCTTC.

Here the CDR3 DNA reads TGTGCCAGCAGTCGCACTGAAGTGACTCGGTTCTTC. Translation: CASSRTEVTRFF. The chain joins TRBV6-5 to TRBJ2-1; D ambiguous. V was cut by 5 bases and J by 15 bases, with 17 bases left in between. The germline V gene encodes CDR1 MNHEY and CDR2 SVGAGI. The CDR3 is 12 amino acids.

The chain joins TRBV2 to TRBJ2-1, with 10 bases fitting TRBD2. In germline, CDR1 is SNHLY, CDR2 FYNNEI. Trimming cost V 5 bases and J 4 bases; bases outside gene matches: 5. The CDR3 length is 15 residues. The CDR3: CASSSSGGAYNEQFF. The CDR3 coding sequence is TGTGCCAGCAGTTCCAGCGGGGGGGCTTACAATGAGCAGTTCTTC.

V is TRBV7-6 and J is TRBJ1-4; the D gene is possibly TRBD1 (5 bases). From germline, CDR1 is SGHVS and CDR2 FNYEAQ. The CDR3 is made up of 16 amino acids. V lost 5 bases, J lost 1 base, and 14 bases lay in between. CDR3 amino acids: CASSPEGWGTNEKLFF. DNA of the CDR3: TGTGCCAGCAGCCCGGAGGGGTGGGGAACTAATGAAAAACTGTTTTTT. The entire variable domain, with the rest obtained from reference TRBV7-6 and TRBJ1-4, is as follows: GAGVSQSPRYKVTKRGQDVALRCDPISGHVSLYWYRQALGQGPEFLTYFNYEAQQDKSGLPNDRFSAERPEGSISTLTIQRTEQRDSAMYRCASSPEGWGTNEKLFFGSGTQLSVL.

The CDR3 region has the DNA TGTGCCAGCAGGCCAAGGGGGGGCCGGGAGCAGTACTTC. Its protein product is CASRPRGGREQYF. This chain joins TRBV12-3 or TRBV12-4 and TRBJ2-7; maybe TRBD2 (7 bases). The CDR3 covers 13 residues. The ends were cut back, 6 bases at V and 7 bases at J, with 16 bases in the middle.

The chain couples TRBV9 to TRBJ1-6, with TRBD1 matching over 9 bases. This CDR3 contains 16 residues. The V segment lost 6 bases and the J segment 9 bases; nucleotides outside the gene matches: 13. Germline values: CDR1 SGDLS, CDR2 YYNGEE. The CDR3 loop reads CASNRVLTGGGSPLHF. CDR3 nucleotide sequence: TGTGCCAGCAACCGGGTTCTTACAGGGGGCGGTTCACCCCTCCACTTT.

The chain is built from TRBV7-9 and TRBJ1-3; no definite D call. V was cut by 5 bases and J by 2 bases, with 13 bases left in between. Germline V lookup: CDR1 SEHNR, CDR2 FQNEAQ (reference sequence). The CDR3 length is 15 residues. This chain's CDR3 is CASSPPWGAGNTIYF. CDR3 DNA sequence: TGTGCCAGCAGCCCCCCGTGGGGAGCTGGAAACACCATATATTTT.

V is TRBV29-1 and J is TRBJ1-3; the D gene is possibly TRBD1 (5 bases). Germline CDR1 and CDR2: SQVTM and ANQGSEA. V lost 5 bases and J 8 bases, leaving 19 bases between the germline ends. CDR3 length: 14 residues. The CDR3 nucleotides read TGCAGCGTTCGCGGGGGGATTCGGGGAGACACCATATATTTT. Translation: CSVRGGIRGDTIYF.

This chain links TRBV14 with TRBJ2-2; a weak D match, TRBD1 (6 bases). Trimming left V 5 bases short and J 0 bases short, with 10 bases between. The length of the CDR3 is 15 residues. The germline V gene encodes CDR1 SGHDN and CDR2 FVKESK. The CDR3 reads CASSTQGSNTGELFF. In nucleotides, the CDR3 is TGTGCCAGCAGCACACAGGGTTCGAACACCGGGGAGCTGTTTTTT.